These 23 T cell receptor beta chains were sequenced from one sample in a study of tumor-infiltrating lymphocytes in oesophageal squamous cell carcinoma. TCRdb ran MiXCR on the PCR reads and lists one entry per CDR3 protein. The sample includes approximately 11,000 distinct CDR3 sequences, around 50% seen only once; the top ten take over 20%. Source material: esophageal tumor tissue. All receptors derive from a male donor with esophageal squamous cell carcinoma.

This clonotype was seen a handful of times. CDR3 sequence: CASSLVGQVNNEQFF. For the CDR3, the DNA is TGTGCCAGCAGCTTAGTCGGGCAGGTCAACAATGAGCAGTTCTTC. The chain joins TRBV7-2 to TRBJ2-7; D is ambiguous. The end of the DNA fits TRBJ2-1 better, so the J call may be wrong. CDR3 length: 15 residues. From germline, CDR1 is SGHTA and CDR2 FQGNSA.

Relative to its sample, this clonotype is medium-sized. V and J are TRBV6-1 and TRBJ1-1; D unresolved. Trimming shortened V by 6 bases and J by 1 base, and 12 bases separated the two germline ends. This CDR3 is built from 14 residues. Germline values: CDR1 MNHNS, CDR2 SASEGT. Here the CDR3 DNA reads TGTGCCAGCAGGGCCTCGACTGGGAACACTGAAGCTTTCTTT. Translation: CASRASTGNTEAFF.

This clonotype was seen a few times. The chain couples TRBV7-6 to TRBJ2-7; 12 positions match TRBD2. The CDR3 loop spans 19 amino acids. Germline-derived CDR1 and CDR2 are SGHVS and FNYEAQ. J lost 9 bases, V lost 4 bases, and 22 bases had no gene match. CDR3 in DNA: TGTGCCAGCAGCTCCCGAAGACTAGCGGGAGCCCCAGGGGTAGATACGCAGTACTTC. This encodes CASSSRRLAGAPGVDTQYF.

This clonotype was observed a handful of times. This sequence joins TRBV7-2 and TRBJ2-1; TRBD2 aligns across 8 bases. Trimming cost V 3 bases and J 6 bases; bases outside gene matches: 10. The CDR3 sequence is 16 residues long. Germline CDR1 is SGHTA and CDR2 is FQGNSA. This CDR3 is CASSFLAGRGANEQFF. As DNA, the CDR3 is TGTGCCAGCAGCTTCCTAGCGGGCCGTGGGGCCAATGAGCAGTTCTTC.

This clonotype was counted ten times or more. The CDR3 DNA reads as TGTGCCAGTAGTATCGTGGCCAGCGGGGGCTACAATGAGCAGTTCTTC. Translation: CASSIVASGGYNEQFF. This chain uses TRBV19 with TRBJ2-1; 8 bases agree with TRBD2. The CDR3 has 16 amino acids. V gave up 3 bases and J gave up 3 bases; unmatched junction bases: 7. Germline V gene data show CDR1 as LNHDA and CDR2 as SQIVND (reference sequence).

This clonotype was observed many times. The rearrangement uses TRBV7-8 and TRBJ2-1; TRBD1 or TRBD2 may be the D gene (5 bases each). V gave up 5 bases and J gave up 0 bases, with 14 bases separating them. This CDR3 is 16 amino acids long. The germline V gene encodes CDR1 SGHVS and CDR2 FQNEAQ. CDR3 nucleotide sequence: TGTGCCAGCAGCCGGGACGGTCAGAGCTCCTACAATGAGCAGTTCTTC. This sequence encodes CASSRDGQSSYNEQFF.

The chain carries TRBV7-2 and TRBJ2-5, with D maybe TRBD1 (6 bases). Germline V CDR1 and CDR2: SGHTA, FQGNSA. V was shortened by 5 bases and J by 10 bases, with 17 bases between the two germline ends. The CDR3 is 13 residues long. CDR3 in DNA: TGTGCCAGCAGCCCAGGGACGACACAGGGCCAGTACTTC. Amino acids: CASSPGTTQGQYF.

The V and J genes are TRBV2 and TRBJ2-1, with a tentative D call TRBD1 (6 bases). TRBJ2-7 explains the end of the DNA better; the J call may be wrong. This CDR3 region has 15 residues. Germline V lookup: CDR1 SNHLY, CDR2 FYNNEI. CDR3 DNA sequence: TGTGCCAGCACCCCTGACAGGTGGAGCTCCTACGAGCAGTACTTC. This encodes CASTPDRWSSYEQYF.

This clonotype was counted between two and nine times. J is TRBJ2-7 and V is TRBV7-2; D is unclear. The end of the DNA fits TRBJ2-1 better, so the J call may be wrong. Germline CDR1 reads SGHTA; CDR2 reads FQGNSA. This CDR3 has 15 residues. The CDR3 DNA sequence: TGTGCCAGCAGCTCAGACTTGTTCTCCTACAATGAGCAGTTCTTC. The encoded protein is CASSSDLFSYNEQFF.

This clonotype was counted between two and nine times. The chain has TRBV7-8 and TRBJ2-5; D call uncertain. The J call may be incorrect, as the DNA end agrees better with TRBJ2-7. The CDR3 length is 14 residues. Germline CDR1 SGHVS, CDR2 FQNEAQ. The CDR3 coding sequence is TGTGCCAGCAGCTTAGGAGTGTTTGGGTACGAGCAGTACTTC. Translated, it gives CASSLGVFGYEQYF.

This clonotype is deemed large. This chain connects TRBV12-3 or TRBV12-4 to TRBJ2-7; D is uncertain. This CDR3 spans 14 amino acids. V was cut by 4 bases and J by 0 bases, with 10 bases left in between. CDR3: CASSSLESSYEQYF. The CDR3 DNA is TGTGCCAGCAGTTCGCTGGAGAGCTCCTACGAGCAGTACTTC.

The chain has TRBV5-1 and TRBJ2-7; the match to TRBD2 covers 8 bases. The J segment lost 5 bases and the V segment lost 4 bases, leaving 8 bases of the junction unmatched. Germline V gives CDR1 SGHRS, CDR2 YFSETQ. CDR3 length: 14 residues. The CDR3 region is CASSVSGLADEQYF. DNA for the CDR3: TGCGCCAGCAGCGTATCTGGACTAGCCGACGAGCAGTACTTC.

This chain connects TRBV7-2 to TRBJ2-1; D not certain. The DNA end is a closer match to TRBJ2-7, so the J assignment may be wrong. This CDR3 is 14 amino acids long. Looked up from germline, CDR1 is SGHTA and CDR2 is FQGNSA. The CDR3 sequence is CASSPRWSPYEQYF. As DNA, the CDR3 is TGTGCCAGCAGCCCCCGGTGGTCCCCCTACGAGCAGTACTTC.

On this clonotype: This likely comes from a read error, as the CDR3 has no conserved phenylalanine or tryptophan at its end. The DNA is omitted, as the CDR3 cannot be located on it reliably, and the CDR3 follows TCRdb's listing. The rearrangement uses TRBV7-2 and TRBJ2-7; TRBD2, as called in the table, went unchecked against the DNA. The CDR3 length is 13 residues, termini included. Germline values: CDR1 SGHTA, CDR2 FQGNSA. The CDR3 sequence is CASSLSREQYFGS.

The sample holds many counts of this clonotype. The V gene is TRBV12-3 or TRBV12-4, the J gene TRBJ2-5; a possible D gene is TRBD1 (6 bases). CDR3 size: 14 residues. V was shortened by 3 bases and J by 5 bases, with 13 bases between the two germline ends. The DNA for the CDR3 is TGTGCCAGCAGTTTTGGGGACATCCGGGAGACCCAGTACTTC. It encodes CASSFGDIRETQYF.

This chain uses TRBV12-5 with TRBJ2-7; possibly TRBD1 for D (5 bases). With the DNA end fitting TRBJ1-2 better, the J assignment may be wrong. From germline, CDR1 is LGHNT and CDR2 FRNRAP. The CDR3 runs 13 residues. CDR3 sequence: CASGLGGGRGYTF. In nucleotides, the CDR3 is TGTGCTAGTGGCTTAGGCGGGGGTCGGGGCTACACCTTC.

J is TRBJ2-3 and V is TRBV15; D perhaps matches TRBD2 (5 bases). The V and J ends lost 0 bases and 2 bases respectively, with 12 bases between them. The CDR3 runs 16 residues. Germline V gene sequence: CDR1 LNHNV, CDR2 YYDKDF (reference sequence). This CDR3 reads CATSRDRSGNTDTQYF. In DNA, the CDR3 is TGTGCCACCAGCAGAGATCGGAGCGGCAACACAGATACGCAGTATTTT.

This clonotype was recorded a few times. This rearrangement joins TRBV28 to TRBJ2-2, with D uncertain. Germline V gene data show CDR1 as MDHEN and CDR2 as SYDVKM. The CDR3 spans 13 residues. V gave up 4 bases and J gave up 1 base, with 4 bases separating them. DNA of the CDR3: TGTGCCAGCAGTTGGGGGAACACCGGGGAGCTGTTTTTT. This translates into CASSWGNTGELFF.

This rearrangement joins TRBV6-1 to TRBJ2-3; D might be TRBD2 (5 bases). Germline-derived CDR1 and CDR2 are MNHNS and SASEGT. This CDR3 contains 15 residues. Trimming stripped 2 bases from V and 1 base from J, with 10 bases between. In DNA, the CDR3 is TGTGCCAGCAGTGAATGGACCGGGGGCACAGATACGCAGTATTTT. Encoded protein: CASSEWTGGTDTQYF.

This clonotype was counted only a few times. The rearrangement links TRBV27 to TRBJ1-1; D might be TRBD1 (6 bases). Trimming removed 1 base from V and 5 bases from J, with 11 bases in between. Germline CDR1 and CDR2: MNHEY and SMNVEV (reference sequence). The CDR3 runs to 14 residues. CDR3 residues: CASSLFPQGTEAFF. The CDR3 DNA reads TGTGCCAGCAGTTTATTCCCACAGGGAACTGAAGCTTTCTTT.

The chain combines TRBV7-2 with TRBJ2-3; weak D call: TRBD1 (6 bases). The assigned J gene may be wrong: the sequence end matches TRBJ2-1 better. Germline V gene data show CDR1 as SGHTA and CDR2 as FQGNSA. The CDR3 extends over 16 amino acids. The CDR3 bases are TGTGCCAGCAGCTTAGCGGCAGGGGAGCCCTACAATGAGCAGTTCTTC. This encodes CASSLAAGEPYNEQFF.

The gene calls are TRBV6-1 and TRBJ2-1, with 7 bases aligning to TRBD1. The V gene's germline CDR1 is MNHNS and CDR2 SASEGT. With 3 bases clipped from V and 10 bases from J, the junction kept 9 bases outside the gene matches. The CDR3 totals 14 residues. In DNA form, the CDR3 reads TGTGCCAGCAGTGACGCAGGGGGTGTCAACGAGCAGTTCTTC. It specifies CASSDAGGVNEQFF.

This clonotype was observed a handful of times. This chain connects TRBV6-6 to TRBJ2-1; D is unclear. The V gene's germline CDR1 is MNHNY and CDR2 SVGAGI (reference sequence). Trimming took off 0 bases at V and 1 base at J, with 10 bases between the two ends. The CDR3 spans 16 residues. CDR3 DNA: TGTGCCAGCAGTTACTCCTTGCCTGAATCCTACAATGAGCAGTTCTTC. Translated, it gives CASSYSLPESYNEQFF.